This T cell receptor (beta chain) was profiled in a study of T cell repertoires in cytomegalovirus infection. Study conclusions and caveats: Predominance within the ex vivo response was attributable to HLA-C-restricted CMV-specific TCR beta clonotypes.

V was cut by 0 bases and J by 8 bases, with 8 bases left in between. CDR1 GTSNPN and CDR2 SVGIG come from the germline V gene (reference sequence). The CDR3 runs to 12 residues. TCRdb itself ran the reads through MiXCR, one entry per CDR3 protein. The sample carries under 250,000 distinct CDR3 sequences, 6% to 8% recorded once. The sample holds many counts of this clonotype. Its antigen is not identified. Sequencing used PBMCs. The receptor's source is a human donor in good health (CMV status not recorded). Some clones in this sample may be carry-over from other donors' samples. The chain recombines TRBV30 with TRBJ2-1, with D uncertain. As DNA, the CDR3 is TGTGCCTGGAGTGTATCCCTCCATGAGCAGTTCTTC. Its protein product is CAWSVSLHEQFF. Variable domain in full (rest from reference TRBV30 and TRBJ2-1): SQTIHQWPATLVQPVGSPLSLECTVEGTSNPNLYWYRQAAGRGLQLLFYSVGIGQISSEVPQNLSASRPQDRQFILSSKKLLLSDSGFYLCAWSVSLHEQFFGPGTRLTVL.